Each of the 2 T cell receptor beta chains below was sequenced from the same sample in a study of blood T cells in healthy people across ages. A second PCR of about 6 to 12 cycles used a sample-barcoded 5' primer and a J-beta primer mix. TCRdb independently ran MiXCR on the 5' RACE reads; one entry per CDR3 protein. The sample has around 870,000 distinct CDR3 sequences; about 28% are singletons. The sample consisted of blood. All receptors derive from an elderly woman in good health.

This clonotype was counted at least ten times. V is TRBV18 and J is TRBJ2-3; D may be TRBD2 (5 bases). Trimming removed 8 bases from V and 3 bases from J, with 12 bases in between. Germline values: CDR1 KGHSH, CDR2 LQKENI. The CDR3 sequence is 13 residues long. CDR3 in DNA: TGTGCCAGCAGTCCCGGGGTTACAGATACGCAGTATTTT. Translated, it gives CASSPGVTDTQYF.

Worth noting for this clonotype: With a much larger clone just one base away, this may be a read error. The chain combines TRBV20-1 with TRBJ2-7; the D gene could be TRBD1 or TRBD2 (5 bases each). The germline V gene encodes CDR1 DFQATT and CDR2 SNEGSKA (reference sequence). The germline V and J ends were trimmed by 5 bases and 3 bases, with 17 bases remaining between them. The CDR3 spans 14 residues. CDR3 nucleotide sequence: TGCAGTGCTCGGAAGCCGGGACGCAACTACGAGCAGTACTTC. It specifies CSARKPGRNYEQYF.